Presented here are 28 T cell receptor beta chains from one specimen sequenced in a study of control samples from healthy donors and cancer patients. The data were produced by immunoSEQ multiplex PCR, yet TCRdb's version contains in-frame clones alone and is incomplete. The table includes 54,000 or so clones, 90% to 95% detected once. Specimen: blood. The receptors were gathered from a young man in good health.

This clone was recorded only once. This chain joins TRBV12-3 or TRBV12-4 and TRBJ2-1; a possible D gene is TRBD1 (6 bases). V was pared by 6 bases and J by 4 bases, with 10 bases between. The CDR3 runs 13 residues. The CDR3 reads CASRSDSYNEQFF. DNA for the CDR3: TGTGCCAGCAGGTCGGACAGTTACAATGAGCAGTTCTTC.

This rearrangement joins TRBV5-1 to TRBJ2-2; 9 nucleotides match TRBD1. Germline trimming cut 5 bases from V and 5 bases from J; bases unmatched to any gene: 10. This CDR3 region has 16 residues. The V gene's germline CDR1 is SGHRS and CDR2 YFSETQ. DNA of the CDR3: TGCGCCAGCAGGGCCCCGGGACAGGGTTCGACCGGGGAGCTGTTTTTT. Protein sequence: CASRAPGQGSTGELFF.

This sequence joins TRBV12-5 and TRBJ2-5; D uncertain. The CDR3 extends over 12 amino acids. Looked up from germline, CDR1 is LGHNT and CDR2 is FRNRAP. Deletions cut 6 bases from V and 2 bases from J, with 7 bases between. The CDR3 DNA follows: TGTGCTAGTGGCGGACCTCAAGAGACCCAGTACTTC. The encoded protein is CASGGPQETQYF.

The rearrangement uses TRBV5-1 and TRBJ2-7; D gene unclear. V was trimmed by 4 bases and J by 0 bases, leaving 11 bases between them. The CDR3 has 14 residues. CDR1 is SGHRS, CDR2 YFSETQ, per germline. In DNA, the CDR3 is TGCGCCAGCAGCCCCGGGTCCAACTCCTACGAGCAGTACTTC. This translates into CASSPGSNSYEQYF.

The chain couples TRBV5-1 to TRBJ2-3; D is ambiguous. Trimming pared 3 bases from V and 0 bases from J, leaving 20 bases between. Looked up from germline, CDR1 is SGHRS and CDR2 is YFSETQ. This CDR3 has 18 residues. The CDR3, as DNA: TGCGCCAGCAGCTACCCTCCCCCCGGAAGGTCTAGCACAGATACGCAGTATTTT. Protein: CASSYPPPGRSSTDTQYF.

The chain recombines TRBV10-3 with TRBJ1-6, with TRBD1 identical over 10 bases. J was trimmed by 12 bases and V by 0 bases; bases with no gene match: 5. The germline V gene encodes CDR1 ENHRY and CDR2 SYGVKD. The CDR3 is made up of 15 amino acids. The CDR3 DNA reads TGTGCCATCAGTGAGTCGAGGACAGGGGGAGGACCCCTCCACTTT. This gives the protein CAISESRTGGGPLHF.

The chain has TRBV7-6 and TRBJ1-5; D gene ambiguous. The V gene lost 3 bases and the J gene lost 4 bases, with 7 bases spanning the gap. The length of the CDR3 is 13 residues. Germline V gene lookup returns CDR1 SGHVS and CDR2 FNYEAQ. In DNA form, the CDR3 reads TGTGCCAGCAGCTTCGAGGTGAATCAGCCCCAGCATTTT. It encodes CASSFEVNQPQHF.

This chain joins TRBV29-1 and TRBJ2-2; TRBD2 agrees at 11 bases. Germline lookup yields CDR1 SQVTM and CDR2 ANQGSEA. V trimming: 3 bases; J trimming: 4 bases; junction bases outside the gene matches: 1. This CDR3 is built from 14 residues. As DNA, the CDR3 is TGCAGCGTTGATGGGACTAGCGGCACCGGGGAGCTGTTTTTT. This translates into CSVDGTSGTGELFF.

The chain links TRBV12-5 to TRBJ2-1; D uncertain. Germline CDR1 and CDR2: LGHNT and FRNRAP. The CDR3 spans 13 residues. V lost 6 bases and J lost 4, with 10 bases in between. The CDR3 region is CASGYSIYNEQFF. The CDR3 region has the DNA TGTGCTAGTGGGTACTCAATTTACAATGAGCAGTTCTTC.

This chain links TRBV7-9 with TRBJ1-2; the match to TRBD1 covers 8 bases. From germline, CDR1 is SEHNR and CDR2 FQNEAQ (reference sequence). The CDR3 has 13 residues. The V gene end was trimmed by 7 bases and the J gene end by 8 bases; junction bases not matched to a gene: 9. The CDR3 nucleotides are TGTGCCAGCACCTCGGGACAGGAAGAAGGCTACACCTTC. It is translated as CASTSGQEEGYTF.

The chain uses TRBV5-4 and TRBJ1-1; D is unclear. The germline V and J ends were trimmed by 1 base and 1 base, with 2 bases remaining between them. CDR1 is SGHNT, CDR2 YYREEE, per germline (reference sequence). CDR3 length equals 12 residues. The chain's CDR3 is CASSLKNTEAFF. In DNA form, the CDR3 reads TGTGCCAGCAGCTTGAAGAACACTGAAGCTTTCTTT.

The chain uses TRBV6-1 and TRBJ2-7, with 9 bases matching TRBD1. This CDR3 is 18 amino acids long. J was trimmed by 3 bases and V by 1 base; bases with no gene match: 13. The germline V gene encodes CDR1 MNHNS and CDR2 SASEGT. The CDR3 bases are TGTGCCAGCAGTGAAGGGGGACAGGGTATCTCTTTTTACTACGAGCAGTACTTC. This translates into CASSEGGQGISFYYEQYF.

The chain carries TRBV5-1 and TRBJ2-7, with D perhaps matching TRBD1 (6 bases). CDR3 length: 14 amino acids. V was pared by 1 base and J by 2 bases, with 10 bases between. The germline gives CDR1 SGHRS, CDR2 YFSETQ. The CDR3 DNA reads TGCGCCAGCAGCTTGTTGGGGGCGGCCTACGAGCAGTACTTC. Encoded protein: CASSLLGAAYEQYF.

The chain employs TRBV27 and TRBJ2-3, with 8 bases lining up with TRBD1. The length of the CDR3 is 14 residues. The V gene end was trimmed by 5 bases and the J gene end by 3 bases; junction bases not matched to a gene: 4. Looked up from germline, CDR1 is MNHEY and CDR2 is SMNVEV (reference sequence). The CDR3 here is CASSPRTGTDTQYF. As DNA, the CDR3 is TGTGCCAGCAGTCCCCGGACAGGGACAGATACGCAGTATTTT.

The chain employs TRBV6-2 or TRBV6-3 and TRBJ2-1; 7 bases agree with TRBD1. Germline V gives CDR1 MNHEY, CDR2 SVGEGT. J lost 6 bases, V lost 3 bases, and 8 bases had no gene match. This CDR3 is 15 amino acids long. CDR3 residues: CASSYAGGSGNEQFF. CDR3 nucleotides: TGTGCCAGCAGTTATGCAGGGGGATCGGGCAATGAGCAGTTCTTC.

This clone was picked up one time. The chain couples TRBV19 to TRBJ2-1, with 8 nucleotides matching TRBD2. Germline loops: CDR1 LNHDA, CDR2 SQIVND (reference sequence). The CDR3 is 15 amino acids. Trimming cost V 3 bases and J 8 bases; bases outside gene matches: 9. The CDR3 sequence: CASSIGFGRVHEQFF. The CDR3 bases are TGTGCCAGTAGTATCGGTTTCGGGAGGGTCCATGAGCAGTTCTTC. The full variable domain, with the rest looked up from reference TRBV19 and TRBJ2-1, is DGGITQSPKYLFRKEGQNVTLSCEQNLNHDAMYWYRQDPGQGLRLIYYSQIVNDFQKGDIAEGYSVSREKKESFPLTVTSAQKNPTAFYLCASSIGFGRVHEQFFGPGTRLTVL.

CDR3 amino acids: CASSEGVFRGYTF. For the CDR3, the DNA is TGCGCCAGCAGTGAGGGGGTTTTTCGTGGCTACACCTTC. V gene TRBV10-2 combines with J gene TRBJ1-2; D is unclear. CDR3 length: 13 amino acids. CDR1 and CDR2 (germline): WSHSY, SAAADI. V was shortened by 2 bases and J by 7 bases, with 11 bases between the two germline ends.

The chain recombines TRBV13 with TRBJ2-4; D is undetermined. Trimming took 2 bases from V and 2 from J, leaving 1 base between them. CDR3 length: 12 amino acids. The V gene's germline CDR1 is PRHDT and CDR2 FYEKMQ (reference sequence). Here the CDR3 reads CASSLTKNIQYF. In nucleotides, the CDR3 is TGTGCCAGCAGCTTAACCAAAAACATTCAGTACTTC. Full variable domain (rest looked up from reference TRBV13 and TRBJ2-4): AAGVIQSPRHLIKEKRETATLKCYPIPRHDTVYWYQQGPGQDPQFLISFYEKMQSDKGSIPDRFSAQQFSDYHSELNMSSLELGDSALYFCASSLTKNIQYFGAGTRLSVL.

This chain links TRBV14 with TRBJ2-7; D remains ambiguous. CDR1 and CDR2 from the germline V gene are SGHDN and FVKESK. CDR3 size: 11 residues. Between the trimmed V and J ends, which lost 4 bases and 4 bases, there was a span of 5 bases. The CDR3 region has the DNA TGTGCCAGCAGCCTAAGTTACGAGCAGTACTTC. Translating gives CASSLSYEQYF.

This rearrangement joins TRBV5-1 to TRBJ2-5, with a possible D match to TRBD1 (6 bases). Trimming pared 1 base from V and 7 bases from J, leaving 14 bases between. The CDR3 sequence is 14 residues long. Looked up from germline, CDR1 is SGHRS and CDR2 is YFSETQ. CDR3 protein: CASSLRAGDWTQYF. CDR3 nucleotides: TGCGCCAGCAGCTTGAGGGCAGGGGATTGGACCCAGTACTTC.

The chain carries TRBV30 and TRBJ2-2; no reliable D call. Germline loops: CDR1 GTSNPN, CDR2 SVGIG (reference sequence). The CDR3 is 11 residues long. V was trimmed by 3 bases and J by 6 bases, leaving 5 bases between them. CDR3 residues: CAWRGPGELFF. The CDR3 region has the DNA TGTGCCTGGAGAGGCCCCGGGGAGCTGTTTTTT. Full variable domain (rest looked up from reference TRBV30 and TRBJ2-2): SQTIHQWPATLVQPVGSPLSLECTVEGTSNPNLYWYRQAAGRGLQLLFYSVGIGQISSEVPQNLSASRPQDRQFILSSKKLLLSDSGFYLCAWRGPGELFFGEGSRLTVL.

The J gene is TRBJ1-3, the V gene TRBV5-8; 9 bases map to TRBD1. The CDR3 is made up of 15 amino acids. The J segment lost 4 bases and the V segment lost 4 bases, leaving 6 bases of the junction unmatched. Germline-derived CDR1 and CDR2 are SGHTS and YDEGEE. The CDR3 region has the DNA TGTGCCAGCAGCGGATGGACAGGGGTAGGAAACACCATATATTTT. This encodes CASSGWTGVGNTIYF.

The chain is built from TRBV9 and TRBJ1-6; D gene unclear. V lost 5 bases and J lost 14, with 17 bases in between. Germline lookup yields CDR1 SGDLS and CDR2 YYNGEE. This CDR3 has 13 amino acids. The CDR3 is CASSGRRVETLHF. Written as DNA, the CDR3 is TGTGCCAGCAGTGGACGGAGGGTTGAAACCCTCCACTTT.

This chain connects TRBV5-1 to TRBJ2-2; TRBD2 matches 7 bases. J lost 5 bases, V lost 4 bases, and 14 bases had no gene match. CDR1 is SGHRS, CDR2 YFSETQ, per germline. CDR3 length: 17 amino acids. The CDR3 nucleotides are TGCGCCAGCAGCCACGTTCTGGCTAGCGGTAGTACCGGGGAGCTGTTTTTT. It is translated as CASSHVLASGSTGELFF.

Written as DNA, the CDR3 is TGTGCCAGCAGCCAAGGGGGCGGGAGGGGCGGCGGGGAGCTGTTTTTT. This encodes CASSQGGGRGGGELFF. V gene TRBV3-1 (or the pseudogene TRBV3-2) combines with J gene TRBJ2-2; 9 bases agree with TRBD2. V trimming: 1 base; J trimming: 7 bases; junction bases outside the gene matches: 7. Germline V gives CDR1 LGHDT, CDR2 YNNKEL (reference sequence). The length of the CDR3 is 16 residues.

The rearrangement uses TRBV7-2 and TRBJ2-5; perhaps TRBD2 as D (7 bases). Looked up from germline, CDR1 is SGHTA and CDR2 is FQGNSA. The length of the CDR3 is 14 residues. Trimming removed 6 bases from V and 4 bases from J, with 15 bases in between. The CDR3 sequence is CASRRGGVRETQYF. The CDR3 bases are TGTGCCAGCAGGAGGGGGGGAGTGCGAGAGACCCAGTACTTC.

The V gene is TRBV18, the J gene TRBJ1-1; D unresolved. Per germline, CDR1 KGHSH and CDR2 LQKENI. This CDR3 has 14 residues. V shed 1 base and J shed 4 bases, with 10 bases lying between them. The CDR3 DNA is TGTGCCAGCTCACCACAGGGATCCGTCACTGAAGCTTTCTTT. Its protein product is CASSPQGSVTEAFF.

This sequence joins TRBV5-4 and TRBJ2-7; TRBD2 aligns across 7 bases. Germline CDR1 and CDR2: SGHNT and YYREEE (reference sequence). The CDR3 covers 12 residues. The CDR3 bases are TGTGCTTGGGCGGGGGACTCCTACGAGCAGTACTTC. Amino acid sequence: CAWAGDSYEQYF.